The entry below gives a single T cell receptor (beta chain) sequence along with its context. Its antigen is currently unknown. This sample was taken from a study of T cell responses to AZD1222 COVID-19 vaccine. Study-wide findings and caveats: CD4 TCRs covered the whole spike, strongest at regions 160-218 and 743-854. Possibly, clonal diversity was underestimated; donors were largely white British and included more females. Baseline serostatus was positive in only 5 to 7 AZD1222 recipients. Unmutated variant regions are reportedly the target of nearly half of TCRs that are spike-specific.

Method: immunoSEQ multiplex PCR; TCRdb's copy keeps in-frame clones and lacks some. The sample yields about 110,000 clones, approximately 89% seen once. Germline CDR1 reads KGHSH; CDR2 reads LQKENI. CDR3 size: 12 residues. V was pared by 4 bases and J by 1 base, with 4 bases between. The gene calls are TRBV18 and TRBJ1-2; D uncertain. The origin of this receptor is an adult in good health. The input for sequencing was peripheral blood, taken on day 0 of MenACWY control vaccination. The CDR3 spells CASSHSNYGYTF. The CDR3, as DNA: TGTGCCAGCTCACACAGTAACTATGGCTACACCTTC.